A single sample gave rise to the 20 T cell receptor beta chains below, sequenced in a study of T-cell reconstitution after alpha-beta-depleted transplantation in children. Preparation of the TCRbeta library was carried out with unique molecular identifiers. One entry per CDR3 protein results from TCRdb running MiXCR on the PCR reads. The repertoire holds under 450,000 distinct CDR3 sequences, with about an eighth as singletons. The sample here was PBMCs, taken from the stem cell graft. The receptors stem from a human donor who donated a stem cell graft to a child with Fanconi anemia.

The CDR3 nucleotides are TGTGCCAGCAGTTTCGCCGGTAACGAGCAGTACTTC. Its translation: CASSFAGNEQYF. This chain joins TRBV12-3 or TRBV12-4 and TRBJ2-7; unclear D gene. V gave up 3 bases and J gave up 5 bases, with 8 bases separating them. The CDR3 has 12 amino acids.

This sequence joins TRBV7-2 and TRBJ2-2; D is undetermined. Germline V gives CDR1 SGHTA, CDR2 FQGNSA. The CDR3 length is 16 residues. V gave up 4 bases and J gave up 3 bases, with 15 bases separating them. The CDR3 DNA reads TGTGCCAGCAGCTCCCCCTCGGGCAGCTACACCGGGGAGCTGTTTTTT. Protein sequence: CASSSPSGSYTGELFF.

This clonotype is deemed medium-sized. The CDR3 region has the DNA TGTGCCAGCAGCGTTCCAGAGGGACACTATGGCTACACCTTC. Its protein product is CASSVPEGHYGYTF. V is TRBV28 and J is TRBJ1-2, with D possibly TRBD1 on 5 matching bases. The V gene's germline CDR1 is MDHEN and CDR2 SYDVKM. This CDR3 has 14 amino acids. Trimming left V 6 bases short and J 3 bases short, with 14 bases between.

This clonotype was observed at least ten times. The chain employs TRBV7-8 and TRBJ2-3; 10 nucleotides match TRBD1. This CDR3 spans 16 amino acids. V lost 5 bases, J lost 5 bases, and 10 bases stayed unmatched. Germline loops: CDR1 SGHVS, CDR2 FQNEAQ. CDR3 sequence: CASSLSVTGGVDTQYF. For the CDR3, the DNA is TGTGCCAGCAGCCTTAGCGTGACAGGGGGCGTAGATACGCAGTATTTT.

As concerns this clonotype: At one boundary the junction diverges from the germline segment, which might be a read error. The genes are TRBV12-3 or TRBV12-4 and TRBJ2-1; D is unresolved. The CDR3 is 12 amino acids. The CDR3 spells CASTLRRNEQFF. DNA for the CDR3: TGTGCCAGCACTTTAAGACGAAATGAGCAGTTCTTC.

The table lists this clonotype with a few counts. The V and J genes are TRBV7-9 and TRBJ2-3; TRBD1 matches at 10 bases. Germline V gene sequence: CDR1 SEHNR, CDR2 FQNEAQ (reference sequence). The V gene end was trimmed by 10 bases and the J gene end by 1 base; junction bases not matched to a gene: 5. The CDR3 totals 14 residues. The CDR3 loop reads CATAGTGGTDTQYF. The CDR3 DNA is TGTGCCACCGCCGGGACAGGGGGCACAGATACGCAGTATTTT. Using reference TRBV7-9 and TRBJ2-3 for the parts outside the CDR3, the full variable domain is DTGVSQNPRHKITKRGQNVTFRCDPISEHNRLYWYRQTLGQGPEFLTYFQNEAQLEKSRLLSDRFSAERPKGSFSTLEIQRTEQGDSAMYLCATAGTGGTDTQYFGPGTRLTVL.

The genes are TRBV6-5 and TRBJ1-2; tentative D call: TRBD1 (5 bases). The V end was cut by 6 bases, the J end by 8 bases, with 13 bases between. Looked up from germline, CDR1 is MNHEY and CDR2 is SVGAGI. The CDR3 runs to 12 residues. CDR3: CASSPIGGGYTF. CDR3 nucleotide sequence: TGTGCCAGCAGCCCCATCGGGGGAGGCTACACCTTC.

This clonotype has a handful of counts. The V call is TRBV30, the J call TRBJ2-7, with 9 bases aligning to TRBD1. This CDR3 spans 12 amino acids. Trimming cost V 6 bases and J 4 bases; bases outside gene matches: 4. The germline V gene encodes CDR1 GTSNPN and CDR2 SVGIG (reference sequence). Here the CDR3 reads CACQGQGYEQYF. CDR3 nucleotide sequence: TGTGCCTGTCAGGGACAGGGTTACGAGCAGTACTTC. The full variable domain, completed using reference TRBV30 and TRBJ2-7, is SQTIHQWPATLVQPVGSPLSLECTVEGTSNPNLYWYRQAAGRGLQLLFYSVGIGQISSEVPQNLSASRPQDRQFILSSKKLLLSDSGFYLCACQGQGYEQYFGPGTRLTVT.

CDR3 residues: CASSLLGGGSNQPQHF. The CDR3 nucleotides read TGTGCCAGCAGTTTATTGGGGGGAGGTAGCAATCAGCCCCAGCATTTT. This chain uses TRBV28 with TRBJ1-5; tentatively, D is TRBD1 (5 bases). V was trimmed by 1 base and J by 0 bases, leaving 10 bases between them. This CDR3 is built from 16 residues. Germline CDR1 MDHEN, CDR2 SYDVKM.

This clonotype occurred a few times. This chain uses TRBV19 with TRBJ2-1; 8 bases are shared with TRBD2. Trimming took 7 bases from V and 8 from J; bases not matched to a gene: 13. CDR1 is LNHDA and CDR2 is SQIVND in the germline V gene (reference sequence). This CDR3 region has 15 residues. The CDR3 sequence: CASNRVLADSHEQFF. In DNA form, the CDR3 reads TGTGCCAGTAACCGCGTACTAGCGGACTCTCATGAGCAGTTCTTC.

CDR3 DNA sequence: TGTGCCAGCAGGGAGGGGATTGGCTACGAGCAGTACGTC. Amino acids: CASREGIGYEQYV. The V call is TRBV6-1, the J call TRBJ2-7, with a weak D call TRBD2 (6 bases). CDR1 is MNHNS, CDR2 SASEGT, per germline. The CDR3 runs 13 residues. Trimming shortened V by 6 bases and J by 3 bases, and 12 bases separated the two germline ends.

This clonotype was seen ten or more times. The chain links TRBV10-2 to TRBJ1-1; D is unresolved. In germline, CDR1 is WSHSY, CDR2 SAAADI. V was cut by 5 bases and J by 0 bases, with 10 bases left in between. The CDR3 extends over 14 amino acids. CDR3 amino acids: CASSLGPLNTEAFF. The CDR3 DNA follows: TGCGCCAGCAGTTTGGGTCCGTTGAACACTGAAGCTTTCTTT.

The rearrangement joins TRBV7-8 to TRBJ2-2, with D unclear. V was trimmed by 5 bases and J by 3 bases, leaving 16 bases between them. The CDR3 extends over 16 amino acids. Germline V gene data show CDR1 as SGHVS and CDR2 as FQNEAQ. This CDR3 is CASSTQSAAYTGELFF. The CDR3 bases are TGTGCCAGCAGCACCCAATCCGCGGCGTACACCGGGGAGCTGTTTTTT.

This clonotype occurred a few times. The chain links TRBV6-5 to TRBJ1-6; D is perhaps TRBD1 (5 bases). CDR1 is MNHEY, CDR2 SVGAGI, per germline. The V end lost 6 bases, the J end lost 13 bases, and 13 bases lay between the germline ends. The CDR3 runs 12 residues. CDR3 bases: TGTGCCAGCAGGGAAGGGGTATTTCCCCTCCACTTT. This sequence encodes CASREGVFPLHF.

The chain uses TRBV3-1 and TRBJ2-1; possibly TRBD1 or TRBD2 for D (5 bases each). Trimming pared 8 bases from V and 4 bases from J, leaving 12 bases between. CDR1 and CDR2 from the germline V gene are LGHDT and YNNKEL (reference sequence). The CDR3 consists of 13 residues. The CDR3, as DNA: TGTGCCAGCTGTCAGGGAGTATACAATGAGCAGTTCTTC. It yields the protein CASCQGVYNEQFF.

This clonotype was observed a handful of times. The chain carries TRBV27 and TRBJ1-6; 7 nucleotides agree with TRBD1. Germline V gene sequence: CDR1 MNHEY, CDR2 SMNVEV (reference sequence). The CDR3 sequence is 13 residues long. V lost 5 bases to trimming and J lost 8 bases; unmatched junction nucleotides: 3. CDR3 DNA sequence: TGTGCCAGCAGTCGGGACAGCTATTCACCCCTCCACTTT. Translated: CASSRDSYSPLHF.

The CDR3 reads CSAPQEGTGSNEQFF. The CDR3 DNA sequence: TGCAGTGCTCCCCAGGAGGGGACAGGGTCGAATGAGCAGTTCTTC. This chain joins TRBV20-1 and TRBJ2-1, with 9 nucleotides matching TRBD1. The germline V gene has CDR1 DFQATT and CDR2 SNEGSKA (reference sequence). The CDR3 covers 15 residues. The trim removed 5 bases at V and 7 bases at J, leaving 12 bases unmatched.

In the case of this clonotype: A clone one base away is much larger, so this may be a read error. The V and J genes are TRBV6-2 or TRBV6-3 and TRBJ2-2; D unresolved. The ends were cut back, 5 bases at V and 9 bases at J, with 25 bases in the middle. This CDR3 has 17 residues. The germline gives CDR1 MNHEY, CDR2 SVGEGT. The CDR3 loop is CASSQRKPRSGAWELFF. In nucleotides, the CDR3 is TGTGCCAGCAGTCAGAGGAAGCCCCGGTCCGGCGCCTGGGAGCTGTTTTTT.

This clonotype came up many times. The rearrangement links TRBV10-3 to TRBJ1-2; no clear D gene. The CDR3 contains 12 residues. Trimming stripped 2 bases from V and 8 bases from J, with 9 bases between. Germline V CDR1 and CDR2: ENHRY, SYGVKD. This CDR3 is CAISEPGLGYTF. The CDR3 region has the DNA TGTGCCATCAGTGAGCCCGGCCTCGGCTACACCTTC.

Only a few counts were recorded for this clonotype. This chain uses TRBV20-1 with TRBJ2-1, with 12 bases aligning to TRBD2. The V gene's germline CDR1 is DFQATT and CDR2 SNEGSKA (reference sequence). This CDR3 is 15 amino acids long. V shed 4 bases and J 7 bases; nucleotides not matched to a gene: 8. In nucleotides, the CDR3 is TGCAGTGCTACTACAACTAGCGGGGGGTTAAATGAGCAGTTCTTC. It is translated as CSATTTSGGLNEQFF.